This T cell receptor beta chain was recorded in a study of blood T cell repertoires in COVID-19. About the study: Sites across the United States, Italy and Spain contributed samples from acute and convalescent COVID-19. T cells, B-cell-depleted T cells, or PBMCs provided the cDNA or gDNA that served as material.

Germline-derived CDR1 and CDR2 are SGHRS and YFSETQ. The CDR3 is 14 residues long. V lost 2 bases and J lost 1; bases outside the gene matches: 2. In the authors' methods: Reference gene primers were amplified, and this amplification served to estimate nucleated cell counts. TCRdb's copy holds only in-frame clones and misses some; the assay was immunoSEQ multiplex PCR. That table gives V, J and clone size, and the DNA gave D and trimming. Of 190,000 or so clones in the sample, roughly 82% are singletons; the top ten hold approximately 12%. Donors in Cohort 3 counted as recovered after two negative PCRs, clearance, or symptom resolution.

J is TRBJ1-2 and V is TRBV5-1; the match to TRBD1 covers 7 bases. Specimen: PBMCs or T cells enriched from blood (not recorded which). This receptor was identified in a man aged 40-55 years who had recovered from COVID-19. The CDR3 is CASSFRGLNYGYTF. As DNA, the CDR3 is TGCGCCAGCAGCTTTAGGGGGCTTAACTATGGCTACACCTTC. The variable domain in full, completed from reference TRBV5-1 and TRBJ1-2, reads KAGVTQTPRYLIKTRGQQVTLSCSPISGHRSVSWYQQTPGQGLQFLFEYFSETQRNKGNFPGRFSGRQFSNSRSEMNVSTLELGDSALYLCASSFRGLNYGYTFGSGTRLTVV.